These 25 T cell receptor beta chains were sequenced from one sample in a study of human CD8 memory T cell subsets. UMI-labeled 5' RACE was used, and it produced the TCR beta libraries. TCRdb re-called the 5' RACE reads and catalogs CDR3 proteins one per entry, DNA excluded. Its listing shows around 4,900 distinct CDR3 sequences. Sequenced material: CD8+ T cells from PBMCs. These receptors came from a human donor in good health.

This clonotype ranks as medium-sized in terms of frequency. The rearrangement joins TRBV20-1 to TRBJ2-1; TCRdb's D call, TRBD2, is unchecked because there is no DNA. Germline V gene data show CDR1 as DFQATT and CDR2 as SNEGSKA (reference sequence). This CDR3 contains 15 residues. CDR3 sequence reads: CSADPGTSGYNEQFF.

The chain carries TRBV6-2 or TRBV6-3 and TRBJ2-6. This CDR3 has 14 residues. Per the germline V gene, CDR1 is MNHEY and CDR2 is SVGEGT. CDR3 protein: CASSQGSGANVLTF.

V gene TRBV20-1 combines with J gene TRBJ2-1. This CDR3 region has 15 residues. Germline CDR1 and CDR2: DFQATT and SNEGSKA (reference sequence). The CDR3 reads CSARDQEYSYNEQFF.

Judged by frequency, this clonotype is medium-sized. The J gene is TRBJ2-1, the V gene TRBV29-1; TCRdb lists TRBD2, though no DNA is available to test this call. There are 16 residues in the CDR3. CDR1 is SQVTM and CDR2 is ANQGSEA in the germline V gene. CDR3 residues: CSVLPLLAGAVNEQFF.

The rearrangement uses TRBV6-5 and TRBJ1-1; TCRdb calls TRBD1, which cannot be checked without DNA. The CDR3 has 15 amino acids. The V gene's germline CDR1 is MNHEY and CDR2 SVGAGI. CDR3 amino acids: CASSKRTGEGTEAFF.

This chain joins TRBV6-4 and TRBJ2-1; TCRdb proposes TRBD1, but this gene call is untestable without DNA. The V gene's germline CDR1 is MRHNA and CDR2 SNTAGT. This CDR3 has 15 residues. CDR3 in amino acids: CASSSEGDSPNEQFF.

The chain carries TRBV6-1 and TRBJ2-3; without DNA, the TCRdb call of TRBD1 cannot be checked. Germline V gives CDR1 MNHNS, CDR2 SASEGT. The CDR3 is made up of 15 amino acids. The CDR3 sequence: CASSEERGGTDTQYF.

The rearrangement joins TRBV24-1 to TRBJ1-5; the TCRdb call, TRBD1, lacks DNA for checking. CDR1 KGHDR and CDR2 SFDVKD come from the germline V gene. The CDR3 contains 16 residues. CDR3 sequence: CATSEKWERGRVPQHF.

The chain employs TRBV20-1 and TRBJ2-5; the D gene TCRdb calls, TRBD1, cannot be checked with no DNA. The CDR3 loop spans 18 amino acids. Per germline, CDR1 DFQATT and CDR2 SNEGSKA (reference sequence). The CDR3 protein is CSAPKPGQGPRELETQYF.

The CDR3 loop is CASSQEGLEYEQYF. The chain recombines TRBV4-1 with TRBJ2-7; TCRdb outputs TRBD2, but without DNA this stays unchecked. Germline CDR1 and CDR2: MGHRA and YSYEKL. The CDR3 is 14 residues long.

This clonotype shows up as medium-sized by frequency. The gene calls are TRBV27 and TRBJ2-7. The germline V gene has CDR1 MNHEY and CDR2 SMNVEV (reference sequence). The CDR3 covers 16 residues. The CDR3 spells CASSLSYADAPYEQYF.

This clonotype is medium-sized by frequency. The CDR3 is CSARDLGGENQPQHF. This sequence joins TRBV20-1 and TRBJ1-5. The germline V gene has CDR1 DFQATT and CDR2 SNEGSKA (reference sequence). This CDR3 region has 15 residues.

Measured by frequency, this clonotype is medium-sized. The rearrangement links TRBV5-5 to TRBJ2-1; TCRdb's D call, TRBD1, is unchecked because there is no DNA. This CDR3 region has 16 residues. CDR1 and CDR2 from the germline V gene are SGHKS and YYEKEE (reference sequence). The CDR3 here is CASSPSPGRVDNEQFF.

This chain links TRBV11-3 with TRBJ1-5. The CDR3 extends over 16 amino acids. Per germline, CDR1 SGHNT and CDR2 YENEEA. The CDR3 sequence: CASSLYSRLYYQPQHF.

This clonotype registers medium-sized (0.01 to 0.1%) by frequency. The rearrangement joins TRBV21-1 to TRBJ2-1; TCRdb's assignment of TRBD1 cannot be checked, as there is no DNA. TRBV21-1 is shown as a pseudogene. The CDR3 is made up of 14 amino acids. The CDR3 sequence: CASIPRGAHNEQFF.

The chain links TRBV6-4 to TRBJ2-1; TCRdb returns TRBD2, unconfirmable since there is no DNA. The germline V gene has CDR1 MRHNA and CDR2 SNTAGT. This CDR3 spans 16 amino acids. The CDR3 spells CASSDSVSGDYNEQFF.

V gene TRBV4-2 combines with J gene TRBJ2-5; TCRdb outputs TRBD2, but without DNA this stays unchecked. There are 15 residues in the CDR3. In germline, CDR1 is LGHNA, CDR2 YNFKEQ. The CDR3 is CASSQARADQETQYF.

This chain uses TRBV6-2 or TRBV6-3 with TRBJ2-2; the D call of TRBD1 rests on TCRdb alone, since no DNA is present to check it. Germline-derived CDR1 and CDR2 are MNHEY and SVGEGT. This CDR3 region has 15 residues. The CDR3: CASQRPRGDTGELFF.

This clonotype is identified as medium-sized from frequency. This CDR3 is CASSEGDGSNTGELFF. The chain couples TRBV6-4 to TRBJ2-2; TCRdb selects TRBD1, and the lack of DNA leaves this call unchecked. Germline-derived CDR1 and CDR2 are MRHNA and SNTAGT. The CDR3 is 16 residues long.

The CDR3 sequence is CASSLEGGRGYEQYF. J is TRBJ2-7 and V is TRBV7-6; absent DNA, TCRdb's TRBD1 call cannot be checked. Germline V CDR1 and CDR2: SGHVS, FNYEAQ. The CDR3 runs 15 residues.

The chain links TRBV19 to TRBJ1-5. The CDR3 has 15 amino acids. Looked up from germline, CDR1 is LNHDA and CDR2 is SQIVND (reference sequence). CDR3 region: CASSESHYSNQPQHF. Together with reference TRBV19 and TRBJ1-5, the CDR3 gives the full variable domain: DGGITQSPKYLFRKEGQNVTLSCEQNLNHDAMYWYRQDPGQGLRLIYYSQIVNDFQKGDIAEGYSVSREKKESFPLTVTSAQKNPTAFYLCASSESHYSNQPQHFGDGTRLSIL.

This chain uses TRBV29-1 with TRBJ2-5; as DNA is missing, the TRBD1 call by TCRdb cannot be tested. Germline V gives CDR1 SQVTM, CDR2 ANQGSEA. CDR3 length: 13 residues. This CDR3 is CSVAGTAQETQYF.

The V call is TRBV6-4, the J call TRBJ2-3; no DNA is available, so the TRBD2 call from TCRdb remains unchecked. Germline CDR1 MRHNA, CDR2 SNTAGT. The CDR3 runs to 16 residues. The CDR3 sequence: CASSDSNAGGVDTQYF.

The chain combines TRBV12-3 or TRBV12-4 with TRBJ2-3; no DNA is available, so the TRBD2 call from TCRdb remains unchecked. The CDR3 covers 13 residues. CDR3 sequence: CASRGTLTDTQYF.

The chain combines TRBV6-4 with TRBJ2-3; TCRdb picks TRBD1, but there is no DNA to check that call. This CDR3 is built from 15 residues. CDR1 is MRHNA, CDR2 SNTAGT, per germline. CDR3 amino acids: CASSGTGGNTDTQYF.